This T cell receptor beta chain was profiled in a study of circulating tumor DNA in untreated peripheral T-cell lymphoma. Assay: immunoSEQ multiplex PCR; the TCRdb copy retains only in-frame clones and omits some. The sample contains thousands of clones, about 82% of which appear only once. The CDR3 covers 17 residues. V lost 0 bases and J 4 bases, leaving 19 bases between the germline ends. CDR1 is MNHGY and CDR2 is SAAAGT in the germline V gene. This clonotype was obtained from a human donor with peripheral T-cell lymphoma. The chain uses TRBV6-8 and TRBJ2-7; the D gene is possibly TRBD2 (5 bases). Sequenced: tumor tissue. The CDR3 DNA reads TGTGCCAGCAGTTACTCGAGGGTAGGCAGCGAATCTTACGAGCAGTACTTC. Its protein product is CASSYSRVGSESYEQYF.